The clone carrying this T cell receptor beta chain was seen repeatedly, ten times or more. Germline V gives CDR1 DFQATT, CDR2 SNEGSKA (reference sequence). The V and J ends lost 6 bases and 1 base respectively, with 13 bases between them. The CDR3 sequence is 14 residues long. This entry is derived from a study of neurological immune-mediated disorders. One entry per CDR3 protein results from TCRdb running MiXCR on the 5' RACE reads. Of roughly 43,000 distinct CDR3 sequences in the sample, about 2% are singletons; the top ten hold 2% to 2.5%. Sequencing used PBMCs. J is TRBJ1-5 and V is TRBV20-1, with unresolved D. This receptor was taken from a woman aged 40 to 55 with multiple sclerosis. CDR3: CSAPPEGSNQPQHF. For the CDR3, the DNA is TGCAGTGCCCCGCCCGAAGGGAGCAATCAGCCCCAGCATTTT.